This TCR beta chain was profiled in a study of blood T cell repertoires in COVID-19. Study details: PBMCs, B-cell-depleted T cells, or T cells provided the cDNA or gDNA that made up the material.

Authors' analysis steps: Amplified reference gene primers provided the basis for estimating nucleated cell counts. Method: immunoSEQ multiplex PCR; TCRdb's copy keeps in-frame clones and lacks some. The V and J calls and clone size come from that table; D and trimming were worked out from the DNA. This sample carries about 200,000 clones, 75% to 90% of them seen once, and the ten largest clones take about 4.7%. Those who participated ranged in age from 18 to 89 years and resided in approximately 23 US areas. The CDR3 is made up of 19 amino acids. CDR1 and CDR2 (germline): MGHRA, YSYEKL. Losses at the gene ends were 0 bases for V and 4 bases for J; bases not matched to a gene: 11.

The sequence was collected from a woman younger than 45 who had been exposed to COVID-19. The sample consisted of PBMCs or T cells enriched from blood (not recorded which). This chain uses TRBV4-1 with TRBJ2-2; TRBD1 matches at 10 bases. As DNA, the CDR3 is TGCGCCAGCAGCCAAGACGGTCCCCGGGACAGGGGTGGCACCGGGGAGCTGTTTTTT. This gives the protein CASSQDGPRDRGGTGELFF.